This note documents a single TCR beta chain sequence. Profiling relied on immunoSEQ multiplex PCR, and the TCRdb table lists in-frame clones only, not all of them. The sample lists more than 140,000 clones, 90% to 95% occurring once. The data stem from a study of T cell responses to AZD1222 COVID-19 vaccine. The CDR3 is 14 residues long. Trimming left V 6 bases short and J 4 bases short, with 16 bases between. Germline V gene data show CDR1 as SEHNR and CDR2 as FQNEAQ (reference sequence). This clonotype originated in an adult in good health. Sequencing used peripheral blood, obtained on day 0 of AZD1222 vaccination. The chain links TRBV7-9 to TRBJ2-7; a weak D match, TRBD2 (6 bases). In DNA, the CDR3 is TGTGCCAGCAGTTCATCCGGGACTCCGTACGAGCAGTACTTC. Its translation is CASSSSGTPYEQYF.